This T cell receptor (beta chain) appears in the sequencing data of a study of CD8 T cells in Susac syndrome. The V end was cut by 2 bases, the J end by 2 bases, with 12 bases between. This CDR3 has 15 amino acids. The V gene's germline CDR1 is MNHEY and CDR2 SVGEGT. RNA was extracted with the RNeasy kit, and a quantity of 0.5 to 1 ug was reverse transcribed using random hexamers. TCRdb recomputed calls from the immunoSEQ multiplex PCR reads with MiXCR, one row per CDR3 protein. Among roughly 180,000 distinct CDR3 sequences listed, 90% to 95% were seen once. TCR beta sequencing covered blood CD8+ and CD4+ T cells.

The chain is built from TRBV6-2 or TRBV6-3 and TRBJ2-5, with D hard to call. The clonotype comes from a human donor in good health. Sequenced sample: CD4+ T cells from PBMCs. Written as DNA, the CDR3 is TGTGCCAGCAGTTACGCGGACGGCGATCAAGAGACCCAGTACTTC. Translating gives CASSYADGDQETQYF.